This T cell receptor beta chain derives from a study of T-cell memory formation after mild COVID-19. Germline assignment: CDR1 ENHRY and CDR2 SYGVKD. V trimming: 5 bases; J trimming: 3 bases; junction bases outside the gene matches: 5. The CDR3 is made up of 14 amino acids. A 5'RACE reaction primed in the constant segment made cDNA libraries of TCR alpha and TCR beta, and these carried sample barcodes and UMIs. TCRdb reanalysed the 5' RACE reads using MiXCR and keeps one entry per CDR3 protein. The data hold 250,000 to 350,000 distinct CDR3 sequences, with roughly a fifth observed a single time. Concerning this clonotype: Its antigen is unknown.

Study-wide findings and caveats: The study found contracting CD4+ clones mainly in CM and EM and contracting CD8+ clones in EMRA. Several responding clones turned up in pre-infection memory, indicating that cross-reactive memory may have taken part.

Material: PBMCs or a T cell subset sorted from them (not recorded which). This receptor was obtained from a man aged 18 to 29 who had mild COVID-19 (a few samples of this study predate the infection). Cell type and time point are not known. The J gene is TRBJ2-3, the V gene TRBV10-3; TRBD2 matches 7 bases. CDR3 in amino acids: CAISQTGGTDTQYF. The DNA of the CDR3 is TGTGCCATCAGTCAAACCGGGGGGACAGATACGCAGTATTTT.